This T cell receptor beta chain was found in a study of T cell changes during pregnancy in multiple sclerosis. This CDR3 comprises 16 residues. CDR1 and CDR2 (germline): MNHEY, SMNVEV (reference sequence). Comment on this clone: One end of the junction fails to match germline, which may point to a read error.

TCRdb's copy holds only in-frame clones and misses some; the assay was immunoSEQ multiplex PCR. Of about 60,000 clones in the sample, around 91% were seen once. The chain combines TRBV27 with TRBJ2-1, with D perhaps TRBD1 (6 bases). The material was peripheral blood, obtained in the third trimester of pregnancy. The sequence derives from a female donor in good health, enrolled as a control in a pregnancy study. The DNA of the CDR3 is TGTGCCAGCACCCCCACAGGGTTTGATGTCTACAGTGAGCAGTTCTTC. Its protein is CASTPTGFDVYSEQFF.